This TCR beta chain was sequenced during a study of T cell changes during pregnancy in multiple sclerosis. The CDR3 extends over 13 amino acids. Per germline, CDR1 SGHTA and CDR2 FQGNSA. Trimming shortened V by 5 bases and J by 11 bases, and 16 bases separated the two germline ends. Clones were read by immunoSEQ multiplex PCR, and TCRdb kept only the in-frame ones, dropping some. This table has about 52,000 clones, 80% to 95% appearing once. This receptor was identified in a female donor with multiple sclerosis, enrolled in a pregnancy study. The chain links TRBV7-2 to TRBJ2-1; no clear D. Sequenced here: CD4+ T cells from peripheral blood mononuclear cells, sampled in the third trimester of pregnancy. CDR3 sequence (DNA): TGTGCCAGCAGCCCCCTCGCCACTTCTAAGCAGTTCTTC. Translated: CASSPLATSKQFF.